This T cell receptor (beta chain) stems from a study of blood T cell repertoires in COVID-19. Study information: PBMCs, B-cell-depleted T cells, or T cells provided the cDNA or gDNA that made up the material.

The assay was immunoSEQ multiplex PCR, and TCRdb's table has in-frame clones only and misses some. The sample comprises 290,000 or so clones, around 90% of which are singletons, and 1.1% rests with the top ten. This CDR3 has 14 amino acids. The germline V gene encodes CDR1 LNHDA and CDR2 SQIVND (reference sequence). The V end lost 3 bases, the J end lost 6 bases, and 13 bases lay between the germline ends. This receptor was taken from a woman in her twenties or thirties who had recovered from COVID-19. Sequenced sample: PBMCs or T cells enriched from blood (not recorded which). The chain has TRBV19 and TRBJ2-3, with D unclear. CDR3 amino acids: CASSMTLAADTQYF. DNA for the CDR3: TGTGCCAGTAGTATGACCCTTGCGGCGGATACGCAGTATTTT.